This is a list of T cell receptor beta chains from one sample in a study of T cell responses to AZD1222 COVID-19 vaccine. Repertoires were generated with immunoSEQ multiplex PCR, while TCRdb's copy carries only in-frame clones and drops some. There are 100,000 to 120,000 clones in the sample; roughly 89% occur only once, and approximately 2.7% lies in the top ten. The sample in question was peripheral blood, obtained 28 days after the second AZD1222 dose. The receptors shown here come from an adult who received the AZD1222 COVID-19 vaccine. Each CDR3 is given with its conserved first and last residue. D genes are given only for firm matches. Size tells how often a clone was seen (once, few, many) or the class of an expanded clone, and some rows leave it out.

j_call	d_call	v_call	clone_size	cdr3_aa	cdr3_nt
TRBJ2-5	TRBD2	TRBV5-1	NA	CASIAASGGKQETQYF	TGCGCCAGCATTGCGGCTAGCGGGGGGAAGCAAGAGACCCAGTACTTC
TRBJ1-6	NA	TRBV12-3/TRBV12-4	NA	CASRLGRSPLHF	TGTGCCAGCAGGCTGGGGCGTTCACCCCTCCACTTT
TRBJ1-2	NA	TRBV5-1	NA	CASSLSGEVYGYTF	TGCGCCAGCAGCTTGTCCGGGGAGGTCTATGGCTACACCTTC
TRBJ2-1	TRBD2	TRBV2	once	CASKSRRGDNEQFF	TGTGCCAGCAAATCGCGCCGGGGGGACAATGAGCAGTTCTTC
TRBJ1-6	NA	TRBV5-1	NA	CASSLGQNSPLHF	TGCGCCAGCAGCTTGGGGCAGAATTCACCCCTCCACTTT
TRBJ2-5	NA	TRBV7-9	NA	CASSLARDEETQYF	TGTGCCAGCAGCTTAGCGCGGGATGAAGAGACCCAGTACTTC
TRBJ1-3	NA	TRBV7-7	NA	CASSPQAGPGNTIYF	TGTGCTAGCAGCCCCCAGGCGGGGCCTGGAAACACCATATATTTT
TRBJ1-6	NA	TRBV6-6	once	CASSSQSTSYNSPLHF	TGTGCCAGCAGTTCGCAGTCGACCTCCTATAATTCACCCCTCCACTTT
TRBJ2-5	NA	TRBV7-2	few	CASRAGVGETQYF	TGTGCCAGCAGAGCAGGGGTCGGAGAGACCCAGTACTTC
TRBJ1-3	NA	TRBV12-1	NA	CASSFQGQVWGNTIYF	TGTGCCAGCAGCTTCCAAGGACAGGTGTGGGGAAACACCATATATTTT
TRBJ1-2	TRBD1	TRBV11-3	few	CASGQTGPPAGYTF	TGTGCCAGCGGACAGACAGGGCCGCCCGCTGGCTACACCTTC
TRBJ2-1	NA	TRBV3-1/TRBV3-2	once	CASSQGTVRVEQFF	TGTGCCAGCAGCCAAGGCACCGTCCGTGTTGAGCAGTTCTTC
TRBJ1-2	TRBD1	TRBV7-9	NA	CASSKQGALYGYTF	TGTGCCAGCAGCAAACAGGGGGCTCTCTATGGCTACACCTTC
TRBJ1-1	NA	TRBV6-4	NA	CASSDGHMNTEAFF	TGTGCCAGCAGTGATGGACACATGAACACTGAAGCTTTCTTT
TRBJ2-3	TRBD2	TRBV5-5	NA	CASSLTSSGGATDTQYF	TGTGCCAGCAGCTTGACCTCTAGCGGGGGGGCAACAGATACGCAGTATTTT
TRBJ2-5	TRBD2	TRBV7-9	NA	CASSLTSGGFQETQYF	TGTGCCAGCAGCTTGACTAGCGGGGGATTCCAAGAGACCCAGTACTTC
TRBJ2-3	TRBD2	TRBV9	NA	CASSVVAGGSDTQYF	TGTGCCAGCAGCGTAGTAGCGGGTGGGTCGGATACGCAGTATTTT
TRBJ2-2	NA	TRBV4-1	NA	CASSNSLNTGELFF	TGCGCCAGCAGTAATAGTCTGAACACCGGGGAGCTGTTTTTT
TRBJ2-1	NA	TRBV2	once	CASSVDRGEQFF	TGTGCCAGCAGTGTCGACAGAGGAGAGCAGTTCTTC
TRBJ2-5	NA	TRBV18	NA	CASSPPGPPEAETQYF	TGTGCCAGCTCACCACCCGGCCCCCCCGAGGCAGAGACCCAGTACTTC
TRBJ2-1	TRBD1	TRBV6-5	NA	CASSRVQGPYNEQFF	TGTGCCAGCAGTCGAGTACAGGGGCCCTACAATGAGCAGTTCTTC
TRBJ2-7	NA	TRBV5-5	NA	CASSPGPGGYEQYF	TGTGCCAGCAGCCCCGGTCCCGGGGGCTACGAGCAGTACTTC
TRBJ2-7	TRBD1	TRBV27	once	CASSLGNRGVYEQYF	TGTGCCAGCAGTTTGGGGAACAGGGGCGTGTACGAGCAGTACTTC
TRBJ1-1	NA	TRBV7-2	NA	CASSSGLGTEAFF	TGTGCCAGCAGCTCCGGCCTGGGAACTGAAGCTTTCTTT
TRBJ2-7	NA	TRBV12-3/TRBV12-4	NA	CASSIPGLYEQYF	TGTGCCAGCAGTATACCGGGACTCTACGAGCAGTACTTC
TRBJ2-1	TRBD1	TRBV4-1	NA	CASSHGTATNEQFF	TGCGCCAGCAGCCACGGGACAGCGACCAATGAGCAGTTCTTC
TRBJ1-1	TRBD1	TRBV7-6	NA	CASSPSTGGSDTEAFF	TGTGCCAGCAGCCCCTCGACAGGGGGCTCTGACACTGAAGCTTTCTTT
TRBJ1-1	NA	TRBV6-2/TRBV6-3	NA	CASSYSKAGVLNTEAFF	TGTGCCAGCAGTTACTCGAAGGCAGGGGTCTTAAACACTGAAGCTTTCTTT
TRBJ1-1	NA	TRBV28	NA	CAVSGGGKNTEAFF	TGTGCCGTTAGCGGTGGCGGGAAGAACACTGAAGCTTTCTTT
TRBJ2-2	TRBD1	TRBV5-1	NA	CASSAPGQPNTGELFF	TGCGCCAGCAGCGCACCGGGACAGCCGAACACCGGGGAGCTGTTTTTT
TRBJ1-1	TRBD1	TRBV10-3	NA	CAISEYSSPGQGADEAFF	TGTGCCATCAGTGAGTATTCTTCCCCGGGACAGGGGGCGGATGAAGCTTTCTTT
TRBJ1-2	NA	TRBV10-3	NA	CAISESGRGYTF	TGTGCCATCAGTGAGTCAGGGCGTGGCTACACCTTC
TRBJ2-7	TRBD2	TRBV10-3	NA	CAISESGLAAYEQYF	TGTGCCATCAGTGAGTCCGGACTAGCCGCCTACGAGCAGTACTTC
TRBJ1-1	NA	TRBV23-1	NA	CASSQSGGVNTEAFF	TGCGCCAGCAGTCAATCAGGCGGGGTGAACACTGAAGCTTTCTTT